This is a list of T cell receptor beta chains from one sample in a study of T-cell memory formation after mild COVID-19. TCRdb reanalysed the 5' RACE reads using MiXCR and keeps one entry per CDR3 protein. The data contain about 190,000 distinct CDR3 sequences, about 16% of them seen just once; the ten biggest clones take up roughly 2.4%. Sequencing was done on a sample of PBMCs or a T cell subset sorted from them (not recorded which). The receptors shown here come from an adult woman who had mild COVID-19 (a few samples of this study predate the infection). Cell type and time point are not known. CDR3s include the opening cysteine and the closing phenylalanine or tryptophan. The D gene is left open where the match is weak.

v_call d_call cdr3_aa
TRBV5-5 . CASTRSNYGYTF
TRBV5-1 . CASSLNPLGQSGSGNTIYF
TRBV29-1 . CSALSGSEKLFF
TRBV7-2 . CASSLGHPNTEAFF
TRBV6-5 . CASSYSGARETQYF
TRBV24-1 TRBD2 CATPGIDLAGEHTGELFF
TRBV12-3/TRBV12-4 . CASSLDRMNQPQHF
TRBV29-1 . CSVHPTNEKLFF
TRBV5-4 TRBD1 CASSSSAIGGHEQYF
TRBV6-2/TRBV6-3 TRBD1 CASRPTGASYEQYF
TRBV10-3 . CAISESSAPEQYF
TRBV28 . CASGALGEGQGQPQHF
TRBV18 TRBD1 CASSLSPGTGSQPQHF
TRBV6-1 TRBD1 CALKGQDTNTEAFF
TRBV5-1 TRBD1 CASSLSGTGTTEAFF
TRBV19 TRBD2 CASTAGGTYNEQFF
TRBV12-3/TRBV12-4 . CASSGRQARRTEAFF
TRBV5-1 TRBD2 CASSLPGLAGSYEQYF
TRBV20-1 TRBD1 CSGRQGGRTDTQYF
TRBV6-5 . CASSSPGGNQPQHF
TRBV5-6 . CASSLAGNGETQYF
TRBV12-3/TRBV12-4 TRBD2 CASSPTSGGETQYF
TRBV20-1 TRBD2 CSAKGIGMAGVSYNEQFF
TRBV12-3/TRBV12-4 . CASSLGLYSNQPQHF
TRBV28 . CASNPPSVLTDTQYF
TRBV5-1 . CASSPRSGGYYGYTF
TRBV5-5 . CASSRQVDYETQYF
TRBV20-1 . CSAQQGDEQFF
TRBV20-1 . CSASSLAGSSYEQYF
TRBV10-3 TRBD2 CAISDKREAREQYF
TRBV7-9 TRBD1 CASSSERTGQYNSPLHF